This T cell receptor beta chain emerged from a study of blood T cell repertoires in COVID-19. Germline V gene data show CDR1 as MGHRA and CDR2 as YSYEKL. The CDR3 is 12 amino acids. The V end lost 6 bases, the J end lost 6 bases, and 11 bases lay between the germline ends. Generated by immunoSEQ multiplex PCR, the TCRdb table keeps only in-frame clones and is missing some. The sample includes fewer than 30,000 clones, approximately 92% of them seen just once. The rearrangement joins TRBV4-1 to TRBJ1-2; tentatively, D is TRBD1 (6 bases). The source material was peripheral blood. This clonotype originated in a human donor in a cohort sampled during active COVID-19. The CDR3, as DNA: TGCGCCAGCAGTAACAGGGAGAATGGCTACACCTTC. This codes for CASSNRENGYTF.